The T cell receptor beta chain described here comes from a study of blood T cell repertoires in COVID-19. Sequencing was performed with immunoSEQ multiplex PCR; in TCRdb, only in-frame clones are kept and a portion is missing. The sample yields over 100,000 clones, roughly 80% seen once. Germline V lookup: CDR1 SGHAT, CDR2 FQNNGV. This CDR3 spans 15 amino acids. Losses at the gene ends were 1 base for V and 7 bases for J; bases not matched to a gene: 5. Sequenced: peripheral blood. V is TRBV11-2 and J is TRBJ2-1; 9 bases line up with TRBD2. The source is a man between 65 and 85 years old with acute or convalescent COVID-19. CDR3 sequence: CASSLGSGRSNEQFF. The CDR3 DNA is TGTGCCAGCAGCTTAGGTAGCGGGAGATCAAATGAGCAGTTCTTC.